Given below is one T cell receptor beta chain in context. Its antigen is not identified. The data are from a study of T cell responses to AZD1222 COVID-19 vaccine. The CDR3 extends over 15 amino acids. Trimming removed 1 base at V and 0 bases at J, with 10 bases between. CDR1 is MNHNS and CDR2 is SASEGT in the germline V gene. Method: immunoSEQ multiplex PCR; TCRdb's copy keeps in-frame clones and lacks some. The top ten clones hold 1.3% of a sample with around 150,000 clones, 92% of them seen once. Study outcomes and limitations: Dominant CD4 TCR responses targeted spike regions 160-218 and 743-854.

Combined were second doses at about 4 or about 12 weeks. The source is an adult who received the AZD1222 COVID-19 vaccine. This chain connects TRBV6-1 to TRBJ2-7; D not certain. The sample consisted of peripheral blood, taken 28 days after the second AZD1222 dose. In DNA, the CDR3 is TGTGCCAGCAGTGAAGGGGCCCTTGTCTCCTACGAGCAGTACTTC. Protein: CASSEGALVSYEQYF.